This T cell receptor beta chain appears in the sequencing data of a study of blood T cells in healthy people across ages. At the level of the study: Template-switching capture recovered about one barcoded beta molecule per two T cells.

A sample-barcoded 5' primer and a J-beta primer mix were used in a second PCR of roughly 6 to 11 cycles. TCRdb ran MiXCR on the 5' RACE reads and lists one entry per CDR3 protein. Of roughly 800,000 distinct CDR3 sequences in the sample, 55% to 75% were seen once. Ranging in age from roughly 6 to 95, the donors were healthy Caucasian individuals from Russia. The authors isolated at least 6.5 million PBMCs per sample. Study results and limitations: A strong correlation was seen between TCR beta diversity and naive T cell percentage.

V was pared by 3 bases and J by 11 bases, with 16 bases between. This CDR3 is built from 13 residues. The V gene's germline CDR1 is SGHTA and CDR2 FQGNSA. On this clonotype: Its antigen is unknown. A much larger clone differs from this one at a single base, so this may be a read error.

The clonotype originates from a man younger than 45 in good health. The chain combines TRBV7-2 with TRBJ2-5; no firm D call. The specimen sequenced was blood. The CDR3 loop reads CASSFSRQSEQYF. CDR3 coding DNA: TGTGCCAGCAGCTTTTCACGTCAGTCTGAGCAGTACTTC.